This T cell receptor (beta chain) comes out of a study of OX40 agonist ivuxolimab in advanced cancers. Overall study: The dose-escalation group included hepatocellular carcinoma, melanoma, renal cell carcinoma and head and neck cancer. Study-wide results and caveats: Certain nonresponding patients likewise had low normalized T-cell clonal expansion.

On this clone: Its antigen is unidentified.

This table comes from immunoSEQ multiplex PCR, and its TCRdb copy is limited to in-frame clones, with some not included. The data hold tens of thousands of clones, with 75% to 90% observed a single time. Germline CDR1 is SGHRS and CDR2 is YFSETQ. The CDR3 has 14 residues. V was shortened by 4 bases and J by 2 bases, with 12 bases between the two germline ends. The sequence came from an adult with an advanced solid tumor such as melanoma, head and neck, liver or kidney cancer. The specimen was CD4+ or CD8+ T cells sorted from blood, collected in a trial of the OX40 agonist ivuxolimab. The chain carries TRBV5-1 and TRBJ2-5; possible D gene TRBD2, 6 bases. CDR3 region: CASSPDGGQETQYF. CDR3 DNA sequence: TGCGCCAGCAGCCCGGACGGGGGACAAGAGACCCAGTACTTC.